This TCR beta chain emerged from a study of T cell responses to AZD1222 COVID-19 vaccine. The study, taken as a whole, reports: AZD1222 recipients seropositive at baseline numbered only six or seven.

Germline V gene data show CDR1 as SGDLS and CDR2 as YYNGEE. The CDR3 covers 12 residues. With 3 bases removed from V and 13 bases from J, the gap between germline ends came to 16 bases. With respect to this clone: Its antigen is not identified.

The data were produced by immunoSEQ multiplex PCR, yet TCRdb's version contains in-frame clones alone and is incomplete. The table records some 150,000 clones, 90% to 95% of them present only once. J is TRBJ1-2 and V is TRBV9, with D tentatively TRBD1 (6 bases). This sequence originates from an adult in good health. This specimen was peripheral blood, taken on day 0 of AZD1222 vaccination. The CDR3 DNA reads as TGTGCCAGCAGCGCCGATCCGAGGACAGTCACCTTC. This encodes CASSADPRTVTF.